Below are 28 T cell receptor beta chains sequenced from a single sample in a study of early T cells in non-severe SARS-CoV-2 infection. TCRdb re-derived calls from the 5' RACE reads in MiXCR, one entry per CDR3 protein. The table lists about 64,000 distinct CDR3 sequences, less than 20% of them singletons, with approximately 8.4% in the top ten. Sequenced material: whole blood, taken at baseline. Receptor source: an adult who was a healthcare worker with PCR-confirmed SARS-CoV-2 infection or an uninfected control (not recorded which).

Many counts were recorded for this clonotype. The V and J genes are TRBV18 and TRBJ1-5; D is ambiguous. This CDR3 has 16 amino acids. Germline assignment: CDR1 KGHSH and CDR2 LQKENI. Trimming took off 2 bases at V and 3 bases at J, with 14 bases between the two ends. The CDR3 is CASSPGSPGDNQPQHF. CDR3 DNA sequence: TGTGCCAGCTCACCAGGGTCCCCCGGAGACAATCAGCCCCAGCATTTT.

This clonotype was detected only a few times. The chain employs TRBV3-1 and TRBJ1-5, with D perhaps TRBD1 (5 bases). This CDR3 is built from 14 residues. Deletions cut 4 bases from V and 2 bases from J, with 9 bases between. Germline V gives CDR1 LGHDT, CDR2 YNNKEL (reference sequence). CDR3 sequence: CASSPGTGNQPQHF. CDR3 sequence (DNA): TGTGCCAGCAGCCCCGGGACGGGCAATCAGCCCCAGCATTTT.

V and J are TRBV3-1 and TRBJ1-2; 7 bases are shared with TRBD1. Trimming removed 2 bases from V and 7 bases from J; junction bases left unmatched: 7. Germline CDR1 reads LGHDT; CDR2 reads YNNKEL (reference sequence). This CDR3 is built from 14 residues. For the CDR3, the DNA is TGTGCCAGCAGCCAAACGAAGGGGGCCGGTGGCTACACCTTC. This codes for CASSQTKGAGGYTF.

The V and J genes are TRBV4-2 and TRBJ2-2; D is ambiguous. Germline V gives CDR1 LGHNA, CDR2 YNFKEQ. V was trimmed by 3 bases and J by 1 base, leaving 6 bases between them. The CDR3 spans 14 residues. CDR3 DNA sequence: TGTGCCAGCAGCCAGAGATTGAACACCGGGGAGCTGTTTTTT. Translating it yields CASSQRLNTGELFF.

This CDR3 is CASSARGDSTDTQYF. The CDR3 DNA reads as TGTGCCAGCAGCGCTCGGGGGGACAGCACAGATACGCAGTATTTT. The chain couples TRBV7-2 to TRBJ2-3, with 7 bases that match TRBD2. The CDR3 length is 15 residues. Per the germline V gene, CDR1 is SGHTA and CDR2 is FQGNSA. After removal of 5 bases from V and 0 bases from J, the junction contained 5 bases not matched to a gene.

The chain couples TRBV6-1 to TRBJ1-6; 9 bases fit TRBD1. The CDR3 has 15 residues. J gave up 8 bases and V 6 bases, and 8 bases lay outside the gene matches. From germline, CDR1 is MNHNS and CDR2 SASEGT. CDR3 DNA sequence: TGTGCCAGCAGACCCACAGGGGGCGCATATTCACCCCTCCACTTT. This translates into CASRPTGGAYSPLHF.

The chain couples TRBV5-1 to TRBJ1-1; TRBD1 matches 9 bases. In germline, CDR1 is SGHRS, CDR2 YFSETQ. The CDR3 is 15 residues long. The junction had 8 bases not matched to a gene; V was cut back by 4 bases and J by 4 bases. The CDR3 protein is CASSGLQGAVTEAFF. The CDR3 DNA reads TGCGCCAGCAGCGGTCTACAGGGGGCCGTCACTGAAGCTTTCTTT.

The sample holds many counts of this clonotype. The CDR3 reads CASSQNGQNYEQYF. CDR3 nucleotide sequence: TGCGCCAGCAGCCAGAACGGACAGAACTACGAGCAGTACTTC. This chain connects TRBV4-1 to TRBJ2-7; tentatively, D is TRBD1 (6 bases). Germline CDR1 MGHRA, CDR2 YSYEKL. With 3 bases removed from V and 3 bases from J, the gap between germline ends came to 12 bases. The CDR3 spans 14 residues.

The table lists this clonotype with a count of one. The V call is TRBV2, the J call TRBJ2-1, with 7 bases aligning to TRBD2. V trimming: 4 bases; J trimming: 6 bases; junction bases outside the gene matches: 6. Germline V gene lookup returns CDR1 SNHLY and CDR2 FYNNEI. This CDR3 is 14 amino acids long. DNA of the CDR3: TGTGCCAGCAGTGGGGAGCTAGCGGCCAATGAGCAGTTCTTC. Its translation is CASSGELAANEQFF.

As DNA, the CDR3 is TGTGCCAGCAGCTTTTCCGCGACGAGCGGGGAGCTGTTTTTT. Translated, it gives CASSFSATSGELFF. The chain uses TRBV5-6 and TRBJ2-2, with D unresolved. Looked up from germline, CDR1 is SGHDT and CDR2 is YYEEEE. Trimming took off 2 bases at V and 7 bases at J, with 12 bases between the two ends. CDR3 length: 14 amino acids.

The chain uses TRBV28 and TRBJ2-7, with TRBD1 matching 7 bases. Germline CDR1 and CDR2: MDHEN and SYDVKM. V dropped 9 bases and J dropped 3; count of bases not matched to a gene: 8. The CDR3 covers 13 residues. CDR3 residues: CARGTAGIYEQYF. CDR3 coding DNA: TGTGCCAGAGGGACAGCCGGAATCTACGAGCAGTACTTC.

The chain links TRBV10-1 to TRBJ2-2; 8 nucleotides line up with TRBD1. V was clipped by 5 bases and J by 9 bases; unmatched bases: 8. From germline, CDR1 is WNHNN and CDR2 SYGVQD (reference sequence). The CDR3 covers 14 residues. The CDR3 bases are TGCGCCAGCAGTCCCTCAACAGGGGGTAGGGAGCTGTTTTTT. Encoded protein: CASSPSTGGRELFF.

This clonotype was counted at least ten times. This chain links TRBV10-2 with TRBJ2-1; D could derive from TRBD1 or TRBD2 (6 bases each). Trimming removed 3 bases from V and 0 bases from J, with 15 bases in between. The germline V gene has CDR1 WSHSY and CDR2 SAAADI. The CDR3 has 17 residues. CDR3: CASSDWGAGSSYNEQFF. Written as DNA, the CDR3 is TGCGCCAGCAGTGATTGGGGGGCGGGGAGCTCCTACAATGAGCAGTTCTTC.

This clonotype was seen at least ten times. The chain joins TRBV5-5 to TRBJ2-2; no definite D call. The CDR3 extends over 14 amino acids. The V end lost 5 bases, the J end lost 6 bases, and 14 bases lay between the germline ends. Germline CDR1 is SGHKS and CDR2 is YYEKEE (reference sequence). This chain's CDR3 is CASRLEVSSGELFF. The CDR3, as DNA: TGTGCCAGCAGGCTAGAAGTATCATCCGGGGAGCTGTTTTTT.

This chain connects TRBV5-4 to TRBJ1-2; 7 bases are shared with TRBD1. V shed 5 bases, J shed 7 bases, and the junction held 11 bases outside the gene matches. Germline-derived CDR1 and CDR2 are SGHNT and YYREEE (reference sequence). The CDR3 is 14 amino acids. This chain's CDR3 is CASRVQGSSAGYTF. The CDR3 DNA sequence: TGTGCCAGCAGGGTACAGGGGAGTTCGGCTGGCTACACCTTC.

The rearrangement links TRBV14 to TRBJ2-1; TRBD2 matches at 11 bases. This CDR3 has 16 residues. J gave up 6 bases and V 0 bases, and 4 bases lay outside the gene matches. Germline V gene sequence: CDR1 SGHDN, CDR2 FVKESK. The CDR3: CASSQDLGLAGNEQFF. Here the CDR3 DNA reads TGTGCCAGCAGCCAAGATCTTGGACTAGCGGGCAATGAGCAGTTCTTC. The whole variable domain, filled in from reference TRBV14 and TRBJ2-1, reads EAGVTQFPSHSVIEKGQTVTLRCDPISGHDNLYWYRRVMGKEIKFLLHFVKESKQDESGMPNNRFLAERTGGTYSTLKVQPAELEDSGVYFCASSQDLGLAGNEQFFGPGTRLTVL.

This clonotype was detected only a few times. V and J are TRBV10-3 and TRBJ2-5; TRBD1 aligns across 7 bases. Germline V gene data show CDR1 as ENHRY and CDR2 as SYGVKD. This CDR3 is 13 amino acids long. Trimming at V came to 6 bases and at J to 3 bases, leaving 4 bases not matched to a gene. DNA of the CDR3: TGTGCCATCAGCCGGGACAGAAAAGAGACCCAGTACTTC. Translating it yields CAISRDRKETQYF.

This clonotype showed up just a few times. This chain joins TRBV6-6 and TRBJ1-4, with a possible D match to TRBD1 (6 bases). The CDR3 covers 18 residues. Germline CDR1 reads MNHNY; CDR2 reads SVGAGI (reference sequence). V was shortened by 0 bases and J by 1 base, with 15 bases between the two germline ends. The CDR3 bases are TGTGCCAGCAGTTACTCCGGCCAGACCAGGGGAACTAATGAAAAACTGTTTTTT. It codes for CASSYSGQTRGTNEKLFF.

The V call is TRBV10-3, the J call TRBJ2-3, with 15 bases matching TRBD2. The CDR3 is made up of 17 amino acids. CDR1 ENHRY and CDR2 SYGVKD come from the germline V gene. With V trimmed by 3 bases and J by 5 bases, 6 bases remained unmatched. CDR3 protein: CAISDQGLAGGKDTQYF. The CDR3 DNA is TGTGCCATCAGTGACCAGGGACTAGCGGGGGGTAAAGATACGCAGTATTTT.

The chain employs TRBV7-8 and TRBJ2-1; 8 bases line up with TRBD1. The ends lost 4 bases at V and 13 bases at J; junction bases unmatched: 24. The CDR3 has 18 amino acids. CDR1 is SGHVS and CDR2 is FQNEAQ in the germline V gene. CDR3 in amino acids: CASSSNIGQGELSNTQFF. CDR3 coding DNA: TGTGCCAGCAGCTCAAATATCGGACAGGGCGAGCTGAGCAACACCCAGTTCTTC.

In its sample, this clonotype was seen many times. CDR3 bases: TGTGCCAGCAGCTCCCGGGGAGACTACACAGATACGCAGTATTTT. Encoded protein: CASSSRGDYTDTQYF. The genes are TRBV28 and TRBJ2-3; tentative D call: TRBD2 (5 bases). V dropped 6 bases and J dropped 2 bases, with 15 bases sitting between them. The CDR3 extends over 15 amino acids. Germline V gene data show CDR1 as MDHEN and CDR2 as SYDVKM.

This clonotype was observed a handful of times. The J gene is TRBJ1-6, the V gene TRBV6-6; TRBD1 aligns across 9 bases. The CDR3 is made up of 16 amino acids. With 5 bases clipped from V and 13 bases from J, the junction kept 15 bases outside the gene matches. The V gene's germline CDR1 is MNHNY and CDR2 SVGAGI (reference sequence). DNA of the CDR3: TGTGCCAGCAGTAGCGCCACGGGACAGGGCTTCGTTCCCCTCCACTTT. This translates into CASSSATGQGFVPLHF.

This clonotype was counted at least ten times. The rearrangement uses TRBV6-5 and TRBJ2-5; D might be TRBD1 (5 bases). Germline CDR1 is MNHEY and CDR2 is SVGAGI. The V end was cut by 2 bases, the J end by 2 bases, with 15 bases between. The CDR3 sequence is 16 residues long. CDR3 nucleotide sequence: TGTGCCAGCAGTTACAGGGCAGGGCAACTGCAAGAGACCCAGTACTTC. Amino acids: CASSYRAGQLQETQYF.

This clonotype was seen ten or more times. The J gene is TRBJ2-5, the V gene TRBV6-1, with D maybe TRBD2 (7 bases). Germline CDR1 MNHNS, CDR2 SASEGT. The CDR3 consists of 17 residues. Trimming left V 2 bases short and J 5 bases short, with 21 bases between. DNA of the CDR3: TGTGCCAGCAGTGAAAATGCGCGGGGGCCCTCCGGGGAGACCCAGTACTTC. Its protein is CASSENARGPSGETQYF.

This clonotype was recorded a few times. The rearrangement joins TRBV6-2 or TRBV6-3 to TRBJ2-1, with D possibly being TRBD1 or TRBD2 (6 bases each). The CDR3 covers 14 residues. CDR1 is MNHEY, CDR2 SVGEGT, per germline. The V end lost 8 bases, the J end lost 4 bases, and 15 bases lay between the germline ends. CDR3 nucleotides: TGTGCCAGCGGAGGGGGTCTACCTTACAATGAGCAGTTCTTC. Its protein product is CASGGGLPYNEQFF.

CDR3: CASSFHTWEEQYF. The CDR3 nucleotides read TGTGCCAGCAGTTTCCATACGTGGGAGGAGCAGTACTTC. J is TRBJ2-7 and V is TRBV12-3 or TRBV12-4, with D maybe TRBD2 (5 bases). V shed 3 bases and J shed 7 bases, with 13 bases lying between them. The CDR3 extends over 13 amino acids.

This chain uses TRBV7-2 with TRBJ2-3; 10 bases are a match to TRBD2. CDR1 is SGHTA and CDR2 is FQGNSA in the germline V gene. Germline trimming cut 3 bases from V and 4 bases from J; bases unmatched to any gene: 4. The CDR3 is 15 residues long. In nucleotides, the CDR3 is TGTGCCAGCAGCTTCAGCGGGGGGGGTGCAGATACGCAGTATTTT. Protein sequence: CASSFSGGGADTQYF.

This clonotype was found a few times. The chain recombines TRBV20-1 with TRBJ1-2; TRBD1 aligns across 9 bases. The germline V gene has CDR1 DFQATT and CDR2 SNEGSKA (reference sequence). V was pared by 3 bases and J by 8 bases, with 7 bases of the junction left unmatched. There are 13 residues in the CDR3. As DNA, the CDR3 is TGCAGTGCTAGTCCCGGGACAGGGTTCGGCTACACCTTC. This translates into CSASPGTGFGYTF.